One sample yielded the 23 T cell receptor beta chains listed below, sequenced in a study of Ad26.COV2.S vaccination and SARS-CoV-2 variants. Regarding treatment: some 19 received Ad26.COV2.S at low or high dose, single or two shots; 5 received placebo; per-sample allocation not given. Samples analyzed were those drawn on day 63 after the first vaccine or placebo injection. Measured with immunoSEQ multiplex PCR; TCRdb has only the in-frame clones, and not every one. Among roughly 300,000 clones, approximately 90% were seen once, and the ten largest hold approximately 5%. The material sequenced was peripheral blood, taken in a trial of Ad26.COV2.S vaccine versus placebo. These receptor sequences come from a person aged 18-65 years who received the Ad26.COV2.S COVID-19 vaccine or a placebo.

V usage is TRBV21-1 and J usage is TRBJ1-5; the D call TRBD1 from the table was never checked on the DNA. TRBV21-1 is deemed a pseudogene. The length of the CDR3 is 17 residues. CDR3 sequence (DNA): TGTGCCAGCACAGATGGGGACAGGGGGCTTGACAATCAGCCCCAGCATTTT. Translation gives CASTDGDRGLDNQPQHF.

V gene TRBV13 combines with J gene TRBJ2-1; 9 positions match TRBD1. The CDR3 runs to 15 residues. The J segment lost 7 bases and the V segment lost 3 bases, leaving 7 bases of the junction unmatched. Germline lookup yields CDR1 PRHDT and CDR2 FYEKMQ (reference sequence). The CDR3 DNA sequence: TGTGCCAGCAGCTTGGGGACAGGGAATTCGAATGAGCAGTTCTTC. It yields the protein CASSLGTGNSNEQFF.

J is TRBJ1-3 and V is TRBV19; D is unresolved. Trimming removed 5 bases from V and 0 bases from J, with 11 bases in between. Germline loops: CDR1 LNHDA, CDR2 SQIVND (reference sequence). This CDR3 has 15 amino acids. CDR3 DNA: TGTGCCAGTAGTCCACGCGGTGGCTCTGGAAACACCATATATTTT. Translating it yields CASSPRGGSGNTIYF.

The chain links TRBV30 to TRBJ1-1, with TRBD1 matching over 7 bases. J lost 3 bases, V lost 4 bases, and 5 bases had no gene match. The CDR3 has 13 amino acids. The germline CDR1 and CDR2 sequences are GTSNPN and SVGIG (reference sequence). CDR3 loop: CAWTEGQYTEAFF. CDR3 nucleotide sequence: TGTGCCTGGACCGAGGGACAGTACACTGAAGCTTTCTTT.

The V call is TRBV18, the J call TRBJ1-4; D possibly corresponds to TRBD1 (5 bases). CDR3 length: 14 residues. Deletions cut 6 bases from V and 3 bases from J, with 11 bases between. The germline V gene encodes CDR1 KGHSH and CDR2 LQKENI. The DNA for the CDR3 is TGTGCCAGCTCGACCGGGACTCCTAATGAAAAACTGTTTTTT. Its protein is CASSTGTPNEKLFF.

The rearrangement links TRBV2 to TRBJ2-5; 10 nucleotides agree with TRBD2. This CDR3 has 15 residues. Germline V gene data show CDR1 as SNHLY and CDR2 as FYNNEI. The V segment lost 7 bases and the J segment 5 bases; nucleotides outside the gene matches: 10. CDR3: CASKQAGGQVETQYF. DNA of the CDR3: TGTGCCAGCAAACAAGCGGGGGGGCAAGTGGAGACCCAGTACTTC.

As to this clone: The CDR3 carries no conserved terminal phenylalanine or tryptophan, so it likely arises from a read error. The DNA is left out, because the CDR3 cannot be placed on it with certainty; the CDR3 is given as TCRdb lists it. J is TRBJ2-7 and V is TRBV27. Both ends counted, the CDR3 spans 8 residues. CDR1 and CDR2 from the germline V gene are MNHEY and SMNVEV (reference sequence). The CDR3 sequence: CARSTRAA.

CDR3 DNA sequence: TGTGCCAGCAGCGTAGCCCCAGGAGCTCATGAGCAGTTCTTC. Its protein product is CASSVAPGAHEQFF. This chain connects TRBV9 to TRBJ2-1; D call uncertain. V was trimmed by 0 bases and J by 8 bases, leaving 12 bases between them. The CDR3 sequence is 14 residues long. CDR1 is SGDLS, CDR2 YYNGEE, per germline.

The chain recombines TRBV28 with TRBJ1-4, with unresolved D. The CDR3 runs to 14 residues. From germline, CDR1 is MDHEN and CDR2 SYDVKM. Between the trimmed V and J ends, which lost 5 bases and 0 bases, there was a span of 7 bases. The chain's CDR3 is CASSPVTTNEKLFF. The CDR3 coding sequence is TGTGCCAGCAGTCCGGTGACAACTAATGAAAAACTGTTTTTT. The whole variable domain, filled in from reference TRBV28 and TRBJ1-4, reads DVKVTQSSRYLVKRTGEKVFLECVQDMDHENMFWYRQDPGLGLRLIYFSYDVKMKEKGDIPEGYSVSREKKERFSLILESASTNQTSMYLCASSPVTTNEKLFFGSGTQLSVL.

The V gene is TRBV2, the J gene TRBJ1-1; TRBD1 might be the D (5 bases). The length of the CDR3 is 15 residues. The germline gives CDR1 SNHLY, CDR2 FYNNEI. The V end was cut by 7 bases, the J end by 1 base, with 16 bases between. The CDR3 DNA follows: TGTGCCAGCAATTTGGGGCACATAGCGAACACTGAAGCTTTCTTT. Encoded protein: CASNLGHIANTEAFF.

The DNA for the CDR3 is TGTGCCACTCAGAGGGAATACGAGCAGTACTTC. As protein: CATQREYEQYF. The chain uses TRBV10-3 and TRBJ2-7, with D possibly matching TRBD2 (5 bases). Germline V gene lookup returns CDR1 ENHRY and CDR2 SYGVKD. V lost 10 bases and J 4 bases, leaving 11 bases between the germline ends. This CDR3 contains 11 residues.

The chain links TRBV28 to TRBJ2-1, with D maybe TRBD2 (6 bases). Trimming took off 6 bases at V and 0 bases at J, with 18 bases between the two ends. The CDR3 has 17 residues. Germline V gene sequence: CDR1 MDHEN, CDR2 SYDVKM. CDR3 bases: TGTGCCAGCAGGAAGCTAGCGCTCACAGGCTCCTACAATGAGCAGTTCTTC. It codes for CASRKLALTGSYNEQFF.

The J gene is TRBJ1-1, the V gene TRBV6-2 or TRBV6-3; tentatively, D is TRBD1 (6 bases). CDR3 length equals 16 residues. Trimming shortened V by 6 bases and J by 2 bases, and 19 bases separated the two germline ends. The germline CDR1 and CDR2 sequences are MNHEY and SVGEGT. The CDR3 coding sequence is TGTGCCAGCAGCCCTGTTGGGGCAGGGGATAACACTGAAGCTTTCTTT. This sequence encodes CASSPVGAGDNTEAFF.

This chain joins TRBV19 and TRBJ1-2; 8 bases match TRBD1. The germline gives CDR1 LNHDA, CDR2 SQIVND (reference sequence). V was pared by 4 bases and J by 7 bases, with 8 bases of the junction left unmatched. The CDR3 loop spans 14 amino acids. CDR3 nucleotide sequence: TGTGCCAGTAGTAGTCCTCAGGGGGCGGCTGGCTACACCTTC. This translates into CASSSPQGAAGYTF.

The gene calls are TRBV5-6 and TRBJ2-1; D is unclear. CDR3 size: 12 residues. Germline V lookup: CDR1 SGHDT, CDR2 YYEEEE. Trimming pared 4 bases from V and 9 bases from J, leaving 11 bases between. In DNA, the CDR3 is TGTGCCAGCAGCCGGTTGGAAGGTGAGCAGTTCTTC. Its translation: CASSRLEGEQFF.

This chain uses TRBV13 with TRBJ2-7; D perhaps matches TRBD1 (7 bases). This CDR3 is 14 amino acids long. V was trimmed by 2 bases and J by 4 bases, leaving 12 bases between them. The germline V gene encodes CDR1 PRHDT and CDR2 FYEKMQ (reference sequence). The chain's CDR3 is CASSLRQGGYEQYF. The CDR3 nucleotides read TGTGCCAGCAGCTTAAGACAGGGAGGTTACGAGCAGTACTTC.

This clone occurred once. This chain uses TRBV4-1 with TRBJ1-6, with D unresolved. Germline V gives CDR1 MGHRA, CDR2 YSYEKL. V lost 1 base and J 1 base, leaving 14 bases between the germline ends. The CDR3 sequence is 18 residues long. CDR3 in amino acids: CASSQGSQAGSYNSPLHF. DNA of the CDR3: TGCGCCAGCAGCCAAGGAAGCCAGGCGGGGTCCTATAATTCACCCCTCCACTTT.

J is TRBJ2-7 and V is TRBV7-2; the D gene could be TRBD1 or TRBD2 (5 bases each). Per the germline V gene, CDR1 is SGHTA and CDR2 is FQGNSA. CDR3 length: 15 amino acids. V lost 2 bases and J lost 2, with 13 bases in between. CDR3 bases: TGTGCCAGCAGCTTAACTCCCGGGACCCCCTACGAGCAGTACTTC. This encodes CASSLTPGTPYEQYF.

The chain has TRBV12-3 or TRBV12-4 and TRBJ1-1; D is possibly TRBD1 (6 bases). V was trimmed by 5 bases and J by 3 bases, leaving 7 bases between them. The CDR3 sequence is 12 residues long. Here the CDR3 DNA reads TGTGCCAGCAGTAGGGGGGACACTGAAGCTTTCTTT. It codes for CASSRGDTEAFF.

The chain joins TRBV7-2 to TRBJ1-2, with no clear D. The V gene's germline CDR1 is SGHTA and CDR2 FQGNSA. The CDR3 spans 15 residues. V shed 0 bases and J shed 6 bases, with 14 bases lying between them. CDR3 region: CASSLAQGRAHGYTF. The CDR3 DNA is TGTGCCAGCAGCTTAGCCCAAGGACGGGCGCATGGCTACACCTTC. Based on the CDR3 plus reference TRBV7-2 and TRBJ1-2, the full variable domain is GAGVSQSPSNKVTEKGKDVELRCDPISGHTALYWYRQSLGQGLEFLIYFQGNSAPDKSGLPSDRFSAERTGGSVSTLTIQRTQQEDSAVYLCASSLAQGRAHGYTFGSGTRLTVV.

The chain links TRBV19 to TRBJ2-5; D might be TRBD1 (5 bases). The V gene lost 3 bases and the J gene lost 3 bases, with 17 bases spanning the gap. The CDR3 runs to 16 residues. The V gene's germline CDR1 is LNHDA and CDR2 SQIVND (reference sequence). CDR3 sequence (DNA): TGTGCCAGTAGTATTGGGCTAGGGGCGCTTAAAGAGACCCAGTACTTC. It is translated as CASSIGLGALKETQYF. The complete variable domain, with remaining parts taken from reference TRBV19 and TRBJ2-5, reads DGGITQSPKYLFRKEGQNVTLSCEQNLNHDAMYWYRQDPGQGLRLIYYSQIVNDFQKGDIAEGYSVSREKKESFPLTVTSAQKNPTAFYLCASSIGLGALKETQYFGPGTRLLVL.

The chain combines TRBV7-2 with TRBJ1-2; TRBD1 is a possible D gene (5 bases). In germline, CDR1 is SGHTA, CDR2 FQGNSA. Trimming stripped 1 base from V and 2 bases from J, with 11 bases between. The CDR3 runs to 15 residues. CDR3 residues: CASSLVGALNYGYTF. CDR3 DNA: TGTGCCAGCAGCTTAGTCGGGGCTCTAAACTATGGCTACACCTTC. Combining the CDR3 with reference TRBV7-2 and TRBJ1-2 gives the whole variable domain GAGVSQSPSNKVTEKGKDVELRCDPISGHTALYWYRQSLGQGLEFLIYFQGNSAPDKSGLPSDRFSAERTGGSVSTLTIQRTQQEDSAVYLCASSLVGALNYGYTFGSGTRLTVV.

CDR3 in amino acids: CASSLGIEQYF. The CDR3 DNA is TGTGCCAGCAGTTTAGGGATCGAGCAGTACTTC. The rearrangement links TRBV28 to TRBJ2-7; D gene unclear. Per the germline V gene, CDR1 is MDHEN and CDR2 is SYDVKM. The CDR3 spans 11 residues. The V gene lost 2 bases and the J gene lost 6 bases, with 5 bases spanning the gap. The full variable domain, with the rest looked up from reference TRBV28 and TRBJ2-7, is DVKVTQSSRYLVKRTGEKVFLECVQDMDHENMFWYRQDPGLGLRLIYFSYDVKMKEKGDIPEGYSVSREKKERFSLILESASTNQTSMYLCASSLGIEQYFGPGTRLTVT.